Reported below is one T cell receptor (beta chain). Repertoires were generated with immunoSEQ multiplex PCR, while TCRdb's copy carries only in-frame clones and drops some. The sample holds 540,000 or so clones; about 84% are singletons and the top ten take about 0.012%. This entry is derived from a study of shared T cell receptors in the human thymus. This CDR3 contains 17 residues. Per germline, CDR1 SEHNR and CDR2 FQNEAQ (reference sequence). V lost 8 bases and J lost 7; bases outside the gene matches: 18. The sample was also linked to a second study, of human thymus T cells. That paper notes: Healthy Finnish infants undergoing corrective surgery for congenital heart defects were used as donors. From resections taken during corrective heart surgery, the thymus tissue was obtained. Gene usage for V and J segments appeared biased in thymic and blood repertoires. Related research described thymic repertoires that were highly overlapping among unrelated individuals.

The sequenced sample was thymocytes. The chain carries TRBV7-9 and TRBJ1-3, with TRBD1 matching 9 bases. The TCR originated in a boy in the first two years of life with a congenital heart defect. The CDR3 nucleotides read TGTGCCAGCGAGGAGGGGGGGACAGGGCAGATCCGGAACACCATATATTTT. Its translation is CASEEGGTGQIRNTIYF.